This TCR beta chain was retrieved from a study of identifying expanded T cells in peripheral blood. Method: immunoSEQ multiplex PCR; TCRdb's copy keeps in-frame clones and lacks some. The table records tens of thousands of clones, around 88% of them present only once. CDR1 is MNHEY and CDR2 is SMNVEV in the germline V gene (reference sequence). The CDR3 contains 13 residues. To note about this clone: An end of the junction does not agree with germline; a read error may underlie this.

Sequenced sample: blood. The V call is TRBV27, the J call TRBJ2-7, with 7 bases that match TRBD1. This receptor was taken from a person aged 18 to 75 in good health. The CDR3 loop is CASSTHSGTDFLF. Here the CDR3 DNA reads TGTGCCAGCAGTACCCACTCCGGGACAGACTTCCTGTTC.